This paragraph reports one TCR beta chain. The V gene lost 4 bases and the J gene lost 5 bases, with 11 bases spanning the gap. Germline CDR1 is SNHLY and CDR2 is FYNNEI. CDR3 length: 13 residues. The sample belongs to a study of T cells after yellow fever vaccination. TCRdb ran MiXCR on the 5' RACE reads and lists one entry per CDR3 protein. The sample has 50,000 to 60,000 distinct CDR3 sequences, more than 6.5% seen once. Study-level results: Most primary-vaccination clones reappeared after the booster (about 97% CD4, about 87% CD8). CD4 and CD8 compartments shared a small share of clonotypes, likely from convergent recombination. The bulk population could contribute abundant contaminating clonotypes to FACS-sorted repertoires.

The TCR comes from a man aged 18-30 years who received the YFV17D yellow fever vaccine. The genes are TRBV2 and TRBJ1-2; D remains ambiguous. The sample was CD8+ T cells not binding an NS4B(214-222) dextramer, sorted from PBMCs, taken more than 40 days after the first yellow fever vaccination. CDR3 coding DNA: TGTGCCAGCAGTGGGAGGGCAGATTATGGCTACACCTTC. Residues: CASSGRADYGYTF.